One sample yielded the 4 T cell receptor beta chains listed below, sequenced in a study of blood T cell repertoires in COVID-19 (dated by TCRdb to about 2020). The receptor library was made with the immunoSEQ multiplex PCR assay. TCRdb retrieved this table from immuneACCESS and kept in-frame rearrangements only. Not all clones are present; in checked studies, unresolved V genes account for under half, and no reason is known for the remainder. The sample table shows 250,000 to 350,000 clones, and 75% to 90% are seen once. The ten biggest clones cover 2.1% of the sample. Sequencing used peripheral blood. The source is a woman aged 25 to 39 who had recovered from COVID-19.

The V gene is TRBV6-2 or TRBV6-3, the J gene TRBJ2-2, with TRBD2 matching over 12 bases. Germline V gives CDR1 MNHEY, CDR2 SVGEGT. This CDR3 is built from 16 residues. The ends lost 6 bases at V and 4 bases at J; junction bases unmatched: 6. CDR3 sequence reads: CASSPRLAGVTGELFF. Here the CDR3 DNA reads TGTGCCAGCAGCCCTCGACTAGCGGGGGTCACCGGGGAGCTGTTTTTT.

The chain combines TRBV9 with TRBJ2-6; 7 bases align to TRBD1. The germline CDR1 and CDR2 sequences are SGDLS and YYNGEE. CDR3 size: 17 residues. V lost 2 bases to trimming and J lost 5 bases; unmatched junction nucleotides: 10. The DNA of the CDR3 is TGTGCCAGCAGCGTCCGGGACAGTGCCCCCCGGGCCAACGTCCTGACTTTC. Its protein product is CASSVRDSAPRANVLTF.

The table lists this clone with a few counts. The chain joins TRBV23-1 to TRBJ1-2, with 8 bases matching TRBD1. TRBV23-1 has ORF status, its function being uncertain. After removal of 4 bases from V and 8 bases from J, the junction contained 9 bases not matched to a gene. CDR3 length: 14 residues. The CDR3 DNA reads as TGCGCCAGCAGTCCTCCAGGGGGCGCTTACGGCTACACCTTC. Residues: CASSPPGGAYGYTF.

This chain uses TRBV5-4 with TRBJ1-1, with D perhaps matching TRBD1 (6 bases). The CDR3 is 15 residues long. The V gene's germline CDR1 is SGHNT and CDR2 YYREEE (reference sequence). The V end was cut by 4 bases, the J end by 0 bases, with 13 bases between. CDR3 coding DNA: TGTGCCAGCAGCCAGAAGACAGGATTGAACACTGAAGCTTTCTTT. Protein: CASSQKTGLNTEAFF.